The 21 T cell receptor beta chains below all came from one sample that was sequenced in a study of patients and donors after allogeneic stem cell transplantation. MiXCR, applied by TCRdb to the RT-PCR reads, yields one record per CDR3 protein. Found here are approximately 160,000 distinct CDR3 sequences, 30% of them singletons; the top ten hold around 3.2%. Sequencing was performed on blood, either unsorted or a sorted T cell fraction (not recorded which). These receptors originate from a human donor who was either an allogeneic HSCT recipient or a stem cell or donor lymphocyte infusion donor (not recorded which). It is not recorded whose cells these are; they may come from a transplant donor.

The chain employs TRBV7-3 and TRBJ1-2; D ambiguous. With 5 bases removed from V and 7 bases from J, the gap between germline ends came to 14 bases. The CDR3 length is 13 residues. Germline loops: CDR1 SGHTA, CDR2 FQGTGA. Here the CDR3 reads CASSPGPETGYTF. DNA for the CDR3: TGTGCCAGCAGCCCCGGGCCAGAAACTGGCTACACCTTC.

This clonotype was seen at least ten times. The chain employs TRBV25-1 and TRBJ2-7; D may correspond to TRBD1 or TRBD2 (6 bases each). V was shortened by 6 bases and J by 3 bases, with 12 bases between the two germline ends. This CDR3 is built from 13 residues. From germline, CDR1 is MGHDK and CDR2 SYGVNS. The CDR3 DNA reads TGTGCCAGCAGGAGGGGGGATTTCTACGAGCAGTACTTC. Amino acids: CASRRGDFYEQYF.

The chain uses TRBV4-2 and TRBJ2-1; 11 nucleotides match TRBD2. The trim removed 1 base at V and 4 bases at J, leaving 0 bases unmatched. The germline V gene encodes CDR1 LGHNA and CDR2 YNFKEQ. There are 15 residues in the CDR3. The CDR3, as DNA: TGTGCCAGCAGCCAAGGGACTAGCGGGTACAATGAGCAGTTCTTC. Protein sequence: CASSQGTSGYNEQFF.

CDR3 nucleotide sequence: TGTGCCAGCAGTGAAGCTGCAGAAGCGTACTACGAGCAGTACTTC. Its protein is CASSEAAEAYYEQYF. The genes are TRBV6-1 and TRBJ2-7, with D unclear. Germline CDR1 is MNHNS and CDR2 is SASEGT. V was cut by 0 bases and J by 3 bases, with 12 bases left in between. The CDR3 contains 15 residues.

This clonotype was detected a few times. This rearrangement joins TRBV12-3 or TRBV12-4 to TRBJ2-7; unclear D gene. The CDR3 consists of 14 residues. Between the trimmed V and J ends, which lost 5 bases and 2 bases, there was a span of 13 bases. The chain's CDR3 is CASSRSGNTYEQYF. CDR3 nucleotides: TGTGCCAGCAGTCGGTCAGGAAACACCTACGAGCAGTACTTC.

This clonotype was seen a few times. CDR3 sequence: CASSTGAYQPQHF. CDR3 bases: TGTGCCAGCAGCACAGGGGCTTATCAGCCCCAGCATTTT. This sequence joins TRBV7-8 and TRBJ1-5; TRBD1 matches at 7 bases. The V and J ends lost 5 bases and 5 bases, in that order; junction bases with no gene match: 3. The CDR3 length is 13 residues. Germline lookup yields CDR1 SGHVS and CDR2 FQNEAQ. Full variable domain (missing parts from reference TRBV7-8 and TRBJ1-5): GAGVSQSPRYKVAKRGQDVALRCDPISGHVSLFWYQQALGQGPEFLTYFQNEAQLDKSGLPSDRFFAERPEGSVSTLKIQRTQQEDSAVYLCASSTGAYQPQHFGDGTRLSIL.

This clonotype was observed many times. In DNA, the CDR3 is TGTGCCAGCTCACCACCTAGCGTGGCAACTAATGAAAAACTGTTTTTT. Translated: CASSPPSVATNEKLFF. This chain joins TRBV18 and TRBJ1-4; unclear D gene. Trimming shortened V by 0 bases and J by 0 bases, and 8 bases separated the two germline ends. CDR1 KGHSH and CDR2 LQKENI come from the germline V gene. The CDR3 is made up of 16 amino acids.

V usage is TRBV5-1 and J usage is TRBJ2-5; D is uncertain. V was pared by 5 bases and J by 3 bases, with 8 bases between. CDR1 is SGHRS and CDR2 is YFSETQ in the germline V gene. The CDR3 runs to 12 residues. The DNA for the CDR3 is TGCGCCAGCAGAGAATACGAAGAGACCCAGTACTTC. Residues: CASREYEETQYF. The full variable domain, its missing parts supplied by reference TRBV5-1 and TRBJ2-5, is KAGVTQTPRYLIKTRGQQVTLSCSPISGHRSVSWYQQTPGQGLQFLFEYFSETQRNKGNFPGRFSGRQFSNSRSEMNVSTLELGDSALYLCASREYEETQYFGPGTRLLVL.

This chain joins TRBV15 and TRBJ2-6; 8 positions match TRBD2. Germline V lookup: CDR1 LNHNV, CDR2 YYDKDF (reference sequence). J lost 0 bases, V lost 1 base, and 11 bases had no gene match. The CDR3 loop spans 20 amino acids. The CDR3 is CATSRVPRLTSVSGANVLTF. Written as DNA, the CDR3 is TGTGCCACCAGCAGAGTCCCTCGTCTGACTAGCGTCTCTGGGGCCAACGTCCTGACTTTC.

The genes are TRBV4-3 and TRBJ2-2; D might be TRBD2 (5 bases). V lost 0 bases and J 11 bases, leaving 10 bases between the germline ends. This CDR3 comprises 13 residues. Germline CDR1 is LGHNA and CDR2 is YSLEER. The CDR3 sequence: CASSQDRGLELFF. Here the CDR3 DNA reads TGCGCCAGCAGCCAAGATCGAGGACTCGAGCTGTTTTTT.

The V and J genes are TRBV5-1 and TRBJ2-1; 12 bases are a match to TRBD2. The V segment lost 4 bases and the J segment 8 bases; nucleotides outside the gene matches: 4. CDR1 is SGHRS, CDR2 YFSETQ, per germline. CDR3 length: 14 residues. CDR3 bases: TGCGCCAGCAGCGTTCTAGCGGGAGGGGATGAGCAGTTCTTC. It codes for CASSVLAGGDEQFF.

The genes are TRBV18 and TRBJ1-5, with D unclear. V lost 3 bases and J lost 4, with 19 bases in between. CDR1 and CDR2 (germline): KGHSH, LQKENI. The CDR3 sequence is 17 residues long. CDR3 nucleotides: TGTGCCAGCTCACCTCGTTTCGTCCGGTTAGAAAATCAGCCCCAGCATTTT. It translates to CASSPRFVRLENQPQHF.

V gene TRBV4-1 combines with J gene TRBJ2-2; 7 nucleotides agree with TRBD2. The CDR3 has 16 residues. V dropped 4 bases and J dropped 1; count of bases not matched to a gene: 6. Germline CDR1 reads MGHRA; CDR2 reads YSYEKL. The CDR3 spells CASSPSGTWNTGELFF. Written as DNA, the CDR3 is TGCGCCAGCAGCCCAAGCGGGACCTGGAACACCGGGGAGCTGTTTTTT.

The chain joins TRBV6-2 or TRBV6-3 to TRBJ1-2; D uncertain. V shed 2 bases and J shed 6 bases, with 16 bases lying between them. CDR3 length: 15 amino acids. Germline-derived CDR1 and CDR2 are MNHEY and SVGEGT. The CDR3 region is CASSYTANFWDGYTF. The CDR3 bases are TGTGCCAGCAGTTACACCGCCAATTTCTGGGATGGCTACACCTTC.

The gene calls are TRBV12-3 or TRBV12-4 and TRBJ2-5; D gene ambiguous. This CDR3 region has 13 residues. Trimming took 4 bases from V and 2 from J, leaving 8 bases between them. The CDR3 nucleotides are TGTGCCAGCAGTTCTTGGGTTCAAGAGACCCAGTACTTC. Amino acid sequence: CASSSWVQETQYF.

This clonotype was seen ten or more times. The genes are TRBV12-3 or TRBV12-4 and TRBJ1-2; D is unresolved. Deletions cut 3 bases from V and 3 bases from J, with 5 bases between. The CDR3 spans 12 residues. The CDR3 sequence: CASSFGHYGYTF. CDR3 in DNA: TGTGCCAGCAGTTTCGGCCACTATGGCTACACCTTC.

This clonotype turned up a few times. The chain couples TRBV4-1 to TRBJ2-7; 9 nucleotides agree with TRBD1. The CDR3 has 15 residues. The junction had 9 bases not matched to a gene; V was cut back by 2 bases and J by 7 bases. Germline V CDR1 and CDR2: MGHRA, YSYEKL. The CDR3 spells CASSQRDRDREEQYF. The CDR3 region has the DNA TGCGCCAGCAGCCAACGAGACAGGGACAGGGAAGAGCAGTACTTC.

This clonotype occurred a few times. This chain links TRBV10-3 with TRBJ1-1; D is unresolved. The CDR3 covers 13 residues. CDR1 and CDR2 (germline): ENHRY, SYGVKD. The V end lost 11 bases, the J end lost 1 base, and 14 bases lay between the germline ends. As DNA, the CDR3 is TGTGCCGCCTGGAGGGAGCCGAACACTGAAGCTTTCTTT. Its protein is CAAWREPNTEAFF.

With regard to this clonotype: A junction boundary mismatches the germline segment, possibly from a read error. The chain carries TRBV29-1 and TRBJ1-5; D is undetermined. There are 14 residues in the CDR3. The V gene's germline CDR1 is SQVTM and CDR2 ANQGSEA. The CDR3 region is CSVKEPMWDQPQHF. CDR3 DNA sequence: TGCAGCGTTAAAGAGCCAATGTGGGATCAGCCCCAGCATTTT.

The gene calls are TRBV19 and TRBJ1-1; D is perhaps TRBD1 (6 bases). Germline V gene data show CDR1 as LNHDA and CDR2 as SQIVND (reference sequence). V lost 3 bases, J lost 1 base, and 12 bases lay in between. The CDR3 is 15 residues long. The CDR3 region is CASSITEQGNTEAFF. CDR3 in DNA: TGTGCCAGTAGTATCACAGAACAGGGGAACACTGAAGCTTTCTTT.

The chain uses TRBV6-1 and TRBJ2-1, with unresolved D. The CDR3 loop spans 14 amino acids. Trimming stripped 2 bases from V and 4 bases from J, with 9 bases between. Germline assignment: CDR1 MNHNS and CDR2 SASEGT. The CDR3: CASSEFSNYNEQFF. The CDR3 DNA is TGTGCCAGCAGTGAATTCTCAAATTACAATGAGCAGTTCTTC.